This entry is about one T cell receptor beta chain. Its antigen remains unidentified. These data originate in a study of T cell responses to AZD1222 COVID-19 vaccine. The CDR3 sequence is 13 residues long. The ends lost 7 bases at V and 5 bases at J; junction bases unmatched: 8. The germline gives CDR1 SQVTM, CDR2 ANQGSEA. Whole-study findings and limits: The donors showed a predominance of white British ancestry and of females, with possible underestimation of clonal diversity.

TCRdb's copy holds only in-frame clones and misses some; the assay was immunoSEQ multiplex PCR. The sample records about 120,000 clones, 88% being singletons. The rearrangement uses TRBV29-1 and TRBJ1-1; 9 bases map to TRBD1. The specimen was peripheral blood, collected on day 0 of AZD1222 vaccination. The TCR sequence derives from an adult in good health. CDR3 protein: CSGKTGGATEAFF. CDR3 nucleotide sequence: TGCAGCGGAAAAACAGGGGGCGCGACTGAAGCTTTCTTT.